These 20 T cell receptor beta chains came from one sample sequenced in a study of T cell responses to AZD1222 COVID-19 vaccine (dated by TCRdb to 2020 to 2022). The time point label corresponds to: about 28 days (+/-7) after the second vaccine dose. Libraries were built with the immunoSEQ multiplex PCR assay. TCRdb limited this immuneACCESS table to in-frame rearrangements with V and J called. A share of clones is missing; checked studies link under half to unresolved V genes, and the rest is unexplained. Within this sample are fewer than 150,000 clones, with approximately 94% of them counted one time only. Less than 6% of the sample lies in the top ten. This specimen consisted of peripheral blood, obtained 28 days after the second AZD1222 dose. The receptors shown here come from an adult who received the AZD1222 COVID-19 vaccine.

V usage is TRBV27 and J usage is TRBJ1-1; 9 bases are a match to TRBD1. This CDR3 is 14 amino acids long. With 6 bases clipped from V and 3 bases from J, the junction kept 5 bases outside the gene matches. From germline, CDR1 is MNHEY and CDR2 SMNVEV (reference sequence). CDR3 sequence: CASRRQGVDTEAFF. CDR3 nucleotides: TGTGCCAGCAGGCGACAGGGGGTAGACACTGAAGCTTTCTTT.

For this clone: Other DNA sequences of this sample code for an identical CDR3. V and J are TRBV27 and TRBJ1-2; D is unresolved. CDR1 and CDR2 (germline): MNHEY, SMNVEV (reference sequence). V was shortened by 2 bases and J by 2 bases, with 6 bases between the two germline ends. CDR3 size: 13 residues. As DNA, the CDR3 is TGTGCCAGCAGTTTAACGGCAAACTATGGCTACACCTTC. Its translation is CASSLTANYGYTF.

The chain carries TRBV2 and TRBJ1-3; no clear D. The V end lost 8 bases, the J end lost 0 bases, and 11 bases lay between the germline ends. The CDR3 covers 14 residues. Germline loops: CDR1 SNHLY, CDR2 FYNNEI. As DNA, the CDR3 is TGTGCCAGCCTCCCCTCGAGCTCTGGAAACACCATATATTTT. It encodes CASLPSSSGNTIYF.

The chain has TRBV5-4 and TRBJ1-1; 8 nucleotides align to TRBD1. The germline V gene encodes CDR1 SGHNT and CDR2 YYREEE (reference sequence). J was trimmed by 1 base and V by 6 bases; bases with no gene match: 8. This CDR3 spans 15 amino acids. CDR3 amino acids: CASKPWGQENTEAFF. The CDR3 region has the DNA TGTGCCAGCAAACCATGGGGACAGGAGAACACTGAAGCTTTCTTT.

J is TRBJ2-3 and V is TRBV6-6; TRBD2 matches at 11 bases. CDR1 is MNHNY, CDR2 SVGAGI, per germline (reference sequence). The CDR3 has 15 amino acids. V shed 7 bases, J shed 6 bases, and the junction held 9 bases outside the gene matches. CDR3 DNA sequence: TGTGCCAGCAACCAACTAGCGGGGGCCTCGGATACGCAGTATTTT. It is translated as CASNQLAGASDTQYF.

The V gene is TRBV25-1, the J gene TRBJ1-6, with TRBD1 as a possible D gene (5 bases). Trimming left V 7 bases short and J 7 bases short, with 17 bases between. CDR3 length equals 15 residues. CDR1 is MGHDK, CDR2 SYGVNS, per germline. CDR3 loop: CASTLDPSGNSPLHF. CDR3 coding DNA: TGTGCCAGCACCCTCGATCCCTCAGGGAATTCACCCCTCCACTTT. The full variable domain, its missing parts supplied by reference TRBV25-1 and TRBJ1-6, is EADIYQTPRYLVIGTGKKITLECSQTMGHDKMYWYQQDPGMELHLIHYSYGVNSTEKGDLSSESTVSRIRTEHFPLTLESARPSHTSQYLCASTLDPSGNSPLHFGNGTRLTVT.

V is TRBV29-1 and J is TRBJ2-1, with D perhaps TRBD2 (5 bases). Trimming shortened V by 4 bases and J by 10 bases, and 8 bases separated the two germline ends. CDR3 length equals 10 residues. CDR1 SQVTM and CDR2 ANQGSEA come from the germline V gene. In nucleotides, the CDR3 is TGCAGCGTTGCCGGGAACGAGCAGTTCTTC. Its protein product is CSVAGNEQFF.

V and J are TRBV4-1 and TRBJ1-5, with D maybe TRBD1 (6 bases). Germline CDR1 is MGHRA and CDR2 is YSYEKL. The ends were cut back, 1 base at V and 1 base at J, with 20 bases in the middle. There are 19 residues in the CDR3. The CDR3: CASSQAGAGAGQSNQPQHF. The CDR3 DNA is TGCGCCAGCAGCCAAGCTGGGGCGGGGGCTGGTCAGAGCAATCAGCCCCAGCATTTT.

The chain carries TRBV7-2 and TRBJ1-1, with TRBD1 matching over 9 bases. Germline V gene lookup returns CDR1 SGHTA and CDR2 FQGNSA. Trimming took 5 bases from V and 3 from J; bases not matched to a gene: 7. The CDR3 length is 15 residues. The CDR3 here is CASSAWTGVDTEAFF. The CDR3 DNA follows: TGTGCCAGCAGCGCCTGGACAGGGGTGGACACTGAAGCTTTCTTT.

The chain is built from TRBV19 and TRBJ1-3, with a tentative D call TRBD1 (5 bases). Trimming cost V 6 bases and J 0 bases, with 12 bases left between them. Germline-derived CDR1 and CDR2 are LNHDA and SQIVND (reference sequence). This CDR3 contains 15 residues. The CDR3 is CASRTGRHSGNTIYF. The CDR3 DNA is TGTGCCAGTAGAACGGGACGCCACTCTGGAAACACCATATATTTT.

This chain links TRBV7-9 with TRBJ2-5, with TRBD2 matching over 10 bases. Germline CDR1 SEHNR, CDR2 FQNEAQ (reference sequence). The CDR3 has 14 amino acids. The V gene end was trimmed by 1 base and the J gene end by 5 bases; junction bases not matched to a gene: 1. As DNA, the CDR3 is TGTGCCAGCAGCTTAGAACTAGCGGGGGAGACCCAGTACTTC. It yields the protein CASSLELAGETQYF.

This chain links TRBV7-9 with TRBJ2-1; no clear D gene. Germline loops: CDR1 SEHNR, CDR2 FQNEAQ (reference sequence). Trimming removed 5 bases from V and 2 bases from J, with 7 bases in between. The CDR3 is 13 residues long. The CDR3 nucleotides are TGTGCCAGCAGCCAAGGAACCTACAATGAGCAGTTCTTC. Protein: CASSQGTYNEQFF.

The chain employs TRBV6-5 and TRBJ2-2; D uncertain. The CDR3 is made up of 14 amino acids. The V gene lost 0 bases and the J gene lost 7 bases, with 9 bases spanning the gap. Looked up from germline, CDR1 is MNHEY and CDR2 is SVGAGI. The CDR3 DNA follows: TGTGCCAGCAGTTACTCCCCCACAATCGGGGAGCTGTTTTTT. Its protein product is CASSYSPTIGELFF.

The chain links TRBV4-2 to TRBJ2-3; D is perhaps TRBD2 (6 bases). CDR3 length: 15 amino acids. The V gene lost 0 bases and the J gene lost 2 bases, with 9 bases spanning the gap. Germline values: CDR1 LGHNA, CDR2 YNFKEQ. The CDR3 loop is CASSQEGLHTDTQYF. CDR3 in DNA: TGTGCCAGCAGCCAAGAAGGACTACACACAGATACGCAGTATTTT.

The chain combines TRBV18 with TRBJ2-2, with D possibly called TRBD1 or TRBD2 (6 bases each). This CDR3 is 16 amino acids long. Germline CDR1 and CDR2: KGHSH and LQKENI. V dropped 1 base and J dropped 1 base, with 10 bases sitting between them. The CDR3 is CASSPRGALNTGELFF. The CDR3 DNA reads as TGTGCCAGCTCACCACGGGGGGCGCTGAACACCGGGGAGCTGTTTTTT.

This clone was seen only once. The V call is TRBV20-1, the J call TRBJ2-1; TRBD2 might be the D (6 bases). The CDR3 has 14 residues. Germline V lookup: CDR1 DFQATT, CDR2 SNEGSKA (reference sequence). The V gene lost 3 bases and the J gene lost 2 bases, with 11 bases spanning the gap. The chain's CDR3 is CSASGSGPYNEQFF. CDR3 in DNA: TGCAGTGCTAGTGGTAGCGGTCCCTACAATGAGCAGTTCTTC.

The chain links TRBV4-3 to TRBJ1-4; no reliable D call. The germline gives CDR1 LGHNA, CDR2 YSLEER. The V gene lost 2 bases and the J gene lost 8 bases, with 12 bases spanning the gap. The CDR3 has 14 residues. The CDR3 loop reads CASSQQAMAEKLFF. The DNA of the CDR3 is TGCGCCAGCAGCCAACAAGCAATGGCGGAAAAACTGTTTTTT.

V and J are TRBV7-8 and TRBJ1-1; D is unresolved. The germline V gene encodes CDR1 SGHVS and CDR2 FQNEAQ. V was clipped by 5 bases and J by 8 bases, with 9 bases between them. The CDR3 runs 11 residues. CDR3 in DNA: TGTGCCAGCAGCCCCCAAAGGGAAGCTTTCTTT. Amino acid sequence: CASSPQREAFF.

The CDR3 here is CASQTPGEGDTQYF. In nucleotides, the CDR3 is TGTGCCAGCCAGACTCCGGGGGAAGGAGATACGCAGTATTTT. The V gene is TRBV6-5, the J gene TRBJ2-3; D perhaps matches TRBD2 (6 bases). The germline gives CDR1 MNHEY, CDR2 SVGAGI. Between the trimmed V and J ends, which lost 8 bases and 5 bases, there was a span of 17 bases. The CDR3 loop spans 14 amino acids.

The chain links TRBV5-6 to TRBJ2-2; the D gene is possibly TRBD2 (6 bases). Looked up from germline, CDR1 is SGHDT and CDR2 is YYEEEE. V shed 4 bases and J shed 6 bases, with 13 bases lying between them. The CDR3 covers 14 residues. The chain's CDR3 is CASSPGVGAGELFF. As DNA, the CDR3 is TGTGCCAGCAGCCCGGGGGTGGGGGCCGGGGAGCTGTTTTTT.